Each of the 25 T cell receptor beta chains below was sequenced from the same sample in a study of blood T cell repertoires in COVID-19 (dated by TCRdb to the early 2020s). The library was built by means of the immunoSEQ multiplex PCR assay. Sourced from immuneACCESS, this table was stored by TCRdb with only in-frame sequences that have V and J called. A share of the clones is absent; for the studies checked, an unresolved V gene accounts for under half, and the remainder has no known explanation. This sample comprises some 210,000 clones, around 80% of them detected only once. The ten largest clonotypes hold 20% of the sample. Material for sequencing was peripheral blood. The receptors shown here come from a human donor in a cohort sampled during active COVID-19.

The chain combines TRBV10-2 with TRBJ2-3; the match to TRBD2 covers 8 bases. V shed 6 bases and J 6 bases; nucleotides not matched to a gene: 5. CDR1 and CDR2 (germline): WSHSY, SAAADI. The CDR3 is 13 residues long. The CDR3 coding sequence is TGCGCCAGCAGAAGCGGGAGATCGGATACGCAGTATTTT. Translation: CASRSGRSDTQYF.

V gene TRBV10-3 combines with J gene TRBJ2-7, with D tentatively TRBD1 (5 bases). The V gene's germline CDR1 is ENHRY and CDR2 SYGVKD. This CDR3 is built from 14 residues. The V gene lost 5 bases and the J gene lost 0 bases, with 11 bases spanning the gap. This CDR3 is CAISQTASSYEQYF. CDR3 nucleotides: TGTGCCATCAGTCAGACAGCAAGCTCCTACGAGCAGTACTTC.

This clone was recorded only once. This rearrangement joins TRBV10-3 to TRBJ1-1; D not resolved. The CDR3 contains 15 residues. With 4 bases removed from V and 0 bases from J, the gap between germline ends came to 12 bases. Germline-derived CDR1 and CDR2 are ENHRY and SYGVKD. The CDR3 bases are TGTGCCATCAGTGGCGGAGGATCGATGAACACTGAAGCTTTCTTT. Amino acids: CAISGGGSMNTEAFF.

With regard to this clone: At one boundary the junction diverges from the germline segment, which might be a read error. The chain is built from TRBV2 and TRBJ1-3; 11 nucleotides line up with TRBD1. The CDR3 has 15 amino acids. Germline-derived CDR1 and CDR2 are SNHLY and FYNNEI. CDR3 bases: TGTGCCCGCAGAGGGGGGACAGGGGGTGGAAACACCATATATTTT. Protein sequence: CARRGGTGGGNTIYF.

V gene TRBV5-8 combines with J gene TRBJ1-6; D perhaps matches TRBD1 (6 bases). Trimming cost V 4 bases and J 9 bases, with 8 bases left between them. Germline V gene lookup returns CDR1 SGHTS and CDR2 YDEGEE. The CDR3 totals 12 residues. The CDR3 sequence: CASSPGVSPLHF. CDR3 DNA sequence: TGTGCCAGCAGCCCAGGGGTTTCACCCCTCCACTTT.

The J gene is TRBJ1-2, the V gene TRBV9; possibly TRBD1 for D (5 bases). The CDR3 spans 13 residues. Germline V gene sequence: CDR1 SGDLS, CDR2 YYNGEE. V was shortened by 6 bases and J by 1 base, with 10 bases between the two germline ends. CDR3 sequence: CASNKGLNYGYTF. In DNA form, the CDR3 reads TGTGCCAGCAATAAGGGGCTTAACTATGGCTACACCTTC. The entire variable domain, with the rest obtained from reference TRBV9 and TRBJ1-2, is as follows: DSGVTQTPKHLITATGQRVTLRCSPRSGDLSVYWYQQSLDQGLQFLIQYYNGEERAKGNILERFSAQQFPDLHSELNLSSLELGDSALYFCASNKGLNYGYTFGSGTRLTVV.

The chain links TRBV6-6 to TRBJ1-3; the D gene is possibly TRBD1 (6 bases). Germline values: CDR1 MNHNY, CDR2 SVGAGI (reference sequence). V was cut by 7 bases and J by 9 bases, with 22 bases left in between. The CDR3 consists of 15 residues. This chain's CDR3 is CASTLGAGASVTIYF. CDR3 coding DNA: TGTGCCAGCACCCTAGGAGCAGGGGCGTCTGTCACCATATATTTT.

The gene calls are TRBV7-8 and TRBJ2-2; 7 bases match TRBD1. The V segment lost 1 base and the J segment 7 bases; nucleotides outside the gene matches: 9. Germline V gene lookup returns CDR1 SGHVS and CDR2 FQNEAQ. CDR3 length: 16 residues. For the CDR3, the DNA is TGTGCCAGCAGCTTAGAGGACAGGAGGATGGTCGGGGAGCTGTTTTTT. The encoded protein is CASSLEDRRMVGELFF.

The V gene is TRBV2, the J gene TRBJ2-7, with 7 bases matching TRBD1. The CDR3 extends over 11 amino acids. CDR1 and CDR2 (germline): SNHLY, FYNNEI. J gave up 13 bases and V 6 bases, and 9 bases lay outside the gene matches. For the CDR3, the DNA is TGTGCCAGCAGCGCTACAGGGGTTGAATACGTC. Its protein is CASSATGVEYV.

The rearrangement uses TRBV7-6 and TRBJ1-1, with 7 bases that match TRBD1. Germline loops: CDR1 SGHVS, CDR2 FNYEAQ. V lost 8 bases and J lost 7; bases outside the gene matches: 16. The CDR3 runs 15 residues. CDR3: CASRQDPGPGGEAFF. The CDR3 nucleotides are TGTGCCAGCCGCCAGGACCCCGGGCCAGGGGGTGAAGCTTTCTTT.

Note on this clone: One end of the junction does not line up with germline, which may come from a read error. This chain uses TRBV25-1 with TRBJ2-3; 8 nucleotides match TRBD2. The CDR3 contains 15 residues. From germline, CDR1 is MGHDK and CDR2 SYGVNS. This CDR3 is CVSSEFGGATDTQYF. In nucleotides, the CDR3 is TGTGTCAGCAGTGAATTCGGGGGGGCCACAGATACGCAGTATTTT.

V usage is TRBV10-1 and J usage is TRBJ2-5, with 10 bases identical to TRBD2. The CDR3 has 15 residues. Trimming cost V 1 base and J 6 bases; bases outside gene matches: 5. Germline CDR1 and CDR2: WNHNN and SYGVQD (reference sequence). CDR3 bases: TGCGCCAGCAGTGAGTTAGTAGCGGGAGGTAAGACCCAGTACTTC. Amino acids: CASSELVAGGKTQYF.

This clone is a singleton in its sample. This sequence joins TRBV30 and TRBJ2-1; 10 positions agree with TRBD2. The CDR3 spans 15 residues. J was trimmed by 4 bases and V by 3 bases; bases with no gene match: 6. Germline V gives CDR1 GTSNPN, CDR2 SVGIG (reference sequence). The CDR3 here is CAWSWTSGLYNEQFF. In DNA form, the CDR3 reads TGTGCCTGGAGCTGGACTAGCGGACTGTACAATGAGCAGTTCTTC.

The DNA of the CDR3 is TGTGCCCGAAATAACCCCGGGACAGGGTTCTATGAGCAGTTCTTC. This encodes CARNNPGTGFYEQFF. The rearrangement links TRBV30 to TRBJ2-1; 9 bases agree with TRBD1. The CDR3 length is 15 residues. The germline V gene has CDR1 GTSNPN and CDR2 SVGIG (reference sequence). Trimming cost V 8 bases and J 8 bases; bases outside gene matches: 16. The complete variable domain, with remaining parts taken from reference TRBV30 and TRBJ2-1, reads SQTIHQWPATLVQPVGSPLSLECTVEGTSNPNLYWYRQAAGRGLQLLFYSVGIGQISSEVPQNLSASRPQDRQFILSSKKLLLSDSGFYLCARNNPGTGFYEQFFGPGTRLTVL.

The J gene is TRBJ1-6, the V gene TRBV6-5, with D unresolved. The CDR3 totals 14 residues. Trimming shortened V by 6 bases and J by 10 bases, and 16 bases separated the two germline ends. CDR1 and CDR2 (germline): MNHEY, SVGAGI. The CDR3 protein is CASRADGMGSPLHF. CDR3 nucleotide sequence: TGTGCCAGCAGAGCGGACGGGATGGGGTCACCCCTCCACTTT.

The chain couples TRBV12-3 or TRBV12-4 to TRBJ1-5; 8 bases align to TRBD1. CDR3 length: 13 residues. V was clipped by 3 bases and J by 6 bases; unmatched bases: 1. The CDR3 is CASSFTGGQPQHF. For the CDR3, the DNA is TGTGCCAGCAGTTTCACAGGGGGTCAGCCCCAGCATTTT.

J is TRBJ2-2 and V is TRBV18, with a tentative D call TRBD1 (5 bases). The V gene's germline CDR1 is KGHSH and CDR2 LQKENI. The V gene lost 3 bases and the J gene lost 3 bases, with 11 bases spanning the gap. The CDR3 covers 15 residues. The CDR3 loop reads CASSPRVSDTGELFF. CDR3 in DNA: TGTGCCAGCTCACCCAGGGTTTCGGACACCGGGGAGCTGTTTTTT.

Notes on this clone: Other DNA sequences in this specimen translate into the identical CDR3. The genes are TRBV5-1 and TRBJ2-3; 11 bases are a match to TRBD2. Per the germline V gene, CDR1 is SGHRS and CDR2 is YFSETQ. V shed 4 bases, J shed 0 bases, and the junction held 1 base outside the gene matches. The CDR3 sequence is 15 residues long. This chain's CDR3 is CASSRLAGSTDTQYF. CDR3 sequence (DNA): TGCGCCAGCAGCCGACTAGCGGGAAGCACAGATACGCAGTATTTT.

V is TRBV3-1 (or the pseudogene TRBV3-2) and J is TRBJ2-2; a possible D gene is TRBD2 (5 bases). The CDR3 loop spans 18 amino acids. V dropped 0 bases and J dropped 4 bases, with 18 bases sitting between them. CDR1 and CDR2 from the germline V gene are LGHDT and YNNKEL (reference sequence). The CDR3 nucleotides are TGTGCCAGCAGCCAAGATAGAGGAGGTTCAAGTCGCACCGGGGAGCTGTTTTTT. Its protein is CASSQDRGGSSRTGELFF.

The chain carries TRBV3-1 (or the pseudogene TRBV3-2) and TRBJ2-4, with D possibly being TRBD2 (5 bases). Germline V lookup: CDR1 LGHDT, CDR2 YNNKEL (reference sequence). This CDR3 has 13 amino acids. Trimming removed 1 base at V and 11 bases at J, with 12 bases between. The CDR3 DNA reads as TGTGCCAGCAGCCAAGGTTCGAGGGCTTTTCAGTACTTC. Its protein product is CASSQGSRAFQYF.

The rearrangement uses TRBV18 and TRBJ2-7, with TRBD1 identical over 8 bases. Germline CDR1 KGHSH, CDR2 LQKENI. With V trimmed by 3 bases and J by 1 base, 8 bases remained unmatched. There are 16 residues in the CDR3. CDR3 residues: CASSPGLRTGSYEQYF. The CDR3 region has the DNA TGTGCCAGCTCACCGGGCTTAAGGACAGGGTCCTACGAGCAGTACTTC.

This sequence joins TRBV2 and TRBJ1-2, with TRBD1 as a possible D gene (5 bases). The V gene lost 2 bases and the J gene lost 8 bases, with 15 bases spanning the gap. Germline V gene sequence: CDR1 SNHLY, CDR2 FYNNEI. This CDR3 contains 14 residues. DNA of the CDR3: TGTGCCAGCAGTGAAATTCAAAAGGGGCTCGGCTACACCTTC. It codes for CASSEIQKGLGYTF.

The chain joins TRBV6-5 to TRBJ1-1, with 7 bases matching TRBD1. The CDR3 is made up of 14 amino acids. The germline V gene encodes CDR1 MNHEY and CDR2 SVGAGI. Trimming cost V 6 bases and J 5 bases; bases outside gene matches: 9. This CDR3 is CASRPTGASTEAFF. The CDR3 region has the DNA TGTGCCAGCAGGCCCACAGGGGCATCTACTGAAGCTTTCTTT.

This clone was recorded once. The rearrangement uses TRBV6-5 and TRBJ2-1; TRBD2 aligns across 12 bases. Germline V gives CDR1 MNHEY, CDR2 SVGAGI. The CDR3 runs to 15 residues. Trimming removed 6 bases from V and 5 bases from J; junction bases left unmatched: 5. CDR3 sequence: CASSGLAGINNEQFF. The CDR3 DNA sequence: TGTGCCAGCAGCGGACTAGCGGGGATAAACAATGAGCAGTTCTTC.

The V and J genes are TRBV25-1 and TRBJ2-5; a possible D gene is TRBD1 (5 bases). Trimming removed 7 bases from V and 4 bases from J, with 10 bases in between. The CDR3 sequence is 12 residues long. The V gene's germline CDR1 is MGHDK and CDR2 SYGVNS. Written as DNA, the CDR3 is TGTGCCAGCACAGGGTGGGGAGAGACCCAGTACTTC. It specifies CASTGWGETQYF.